These 13 T cell receptor beta chains came from one sample sequenced in a study of ipilimumab plus nivolumab after autologous stem cell transplantation. Sequenced by immunoSEQ multiplex PCR; TCRdb stores in-frame clones only, minus some. The profile shows over 80,000 clones, under 85% of them singletons. The sample here was PBMCs, taken in a trial of ipilimumab plus nivolumab as post-transplant consolidation. Receptor source: a male donor with diffuse large B-cell lymphoma.

J is TRBJ1-1 and V is TRBV7-9; weak D call: TRBD1 (6 bases). Germline assignment: CDR1 SEHNR and CDR2 FQNEAQ (reference sequence). V was shortened by 6 bases and J by 5 bases, with 13 bases between the two germline ends. This CDR3 spans 13 amino acids. In DNA form, the CDR3 reads TGTGCCAGCAGTTCACAGGGCGGGACTGAAGCTTTCTTT. Its translation is CASSSQGGTEAFF.

The rearrangement links TRBV7-2 to TRBJ2-1; the D gene could be TRBD1 or TRBD2 (5 bases each). Germline CDR1 and CDR2: SGHTA and FQGNSA. With 4 bases removed from V and 3 bases from J, the gap between germline ends came to 10 bases. CDR3 size: 14 residues. In DNA form, the CDR3 reads TGTGCCAGCAGCTCGGGACCACTCTACAATGAGCAGTTCTTC. Its protein is CASSSGPLYNEQFF.

The chain employs TRBV10-1 and TRBJ2-3; D might be TRBD2 (6 bases). CDR3 length: 14 residues. V gave up 0 bases and J gave up 10 bases, with 14 bases separating them. Germline V gene data show CDR1 as WNHNN and CDR2 as SYGVQD (reference sequence). CDR3: CASSESTVGGAQYF. The CDR3 coding sequence is TGCGCCAGCAGTGAGTCGACCGTCGGAGGGGCGCAGTATTTT.

A single count supports this clone. The V call is TRBV30, the J call TRBJ2-3, with 9 bases that match TRBD2. V lost 2 bases, J lost 4 bases, and 4 bases stayed unmatched. This CDR3 contains 14 residues. Germline V gene data show CDR1 as GTSNPN and CDR2 as SVGIG (reference sequence). The CDR3 nucleotides are TGTGCCTGGAGTCCAGCGGGGGGCCCAGATACGCAGTATTTT. As protein: CAWSPAGGPDTQYF.

The chain couples TRBV7-2 to TRBJ2-5; D gene ambiguous. CDR3 length equals 14 residues. The V and J ends lost 5 bases and 1 base respectively, with 11 bases between them. The germline V gene encodes CDR1 SGHTA and CDR2 FQGNSA. CDR3 nucleotides: TGTGCCAGCAGCCCCAGTATATCCCAAGAGACCCAGTACTTC. It encodes CASSPSISQETQYF.

This clone was seen more than once but under ten times. V usage is TRBV10-1 and J usage is TRBJ1-5; D ambiguous. This CDR3 has 14 residues. The germline V gene encodes CDR1 WNHNN and CDR2 SYGVQD (reference sequence). V was trimmed by 1 base and J by 0 bases, leaving 4 bases between them. The CDR3 region has the DNA TGCGCCAGCAGTGAGTTAGCTAGCAATCAGCCCCAGCATTTT. Its translation is CASSELASNQPQHF.

The chain carries TRBV27 and TRBJ1-1; D is ambiguous. Germline V gives CDR1 MNHEY, CDR2 SMNVEV (reference sequence). V was cut by 5 bases and J by 0 bases, with 10 bases left in between. The CDR3 consists of 14 residues. The CDR3 nucleotides read TGTGCCAGCAGTCCATACATGCTGAACACTGAAGCTTTCTTT. Protein: CASSPYMLNTEAFF.

The V gene is TRBV9, the J gene TRBJ2-1; 9 positions agree with TRBD1. There are 14 residues in the CDR3. The V segment lost 3 bases and the J segment 7 bases; nucleotides outside the gene matches: 5. From germline, CDR1 is SGDLS and CDR2 YYNGEE. The CDR3 sequence: CASSGSQGANEQFF. The CDR3 DNA sequence: TGTGCCAGCAGCGGATCACAGGGGGCGAATGAGCAGTTCTTC. The variable domain in full, with the rest retrieved from reference TRBV9 and TRBJ2-1, is DSGVTQTPKHLITATGQRVTLRCSPRSGDLSVYWYQQSLDQGLQFLIQYYNGEERAKGNILERFSAQQFPDLHSELNLSSLELGDSALYFCASSGSQGANEQFFGPGTRLTVL.

The rearrangement joins TRBV10-3 to TRBJ1-1; D may be TRBD1 (6 bases). Trimming took off 11 bases at V and 10 bases at J, with 17 bases between the two ends. This CDR3 has 11 residues. Germline V gives CDR1 ENHRY, CDR2 SYGVKD. As DNA, the CDR3 is TGTGCCTCACTCGGGGGGCAGGTAGCTTTCTTT. It is translated as CASLGGQVAFF.

The gene calls are TRBV11-2 and TRBJ2-1, with D hard to call. The CDR3 contains 15 residues. Germline lookup yields CDR1 SGHAT and CDR2 FQNNGV. V gave up 1 base and J gave up 3 bases, with 10 bases separating them. DNA for the CDR3: TGTGCCAGCAGCTTAGGGTCGGGTGTCTACAATGAGCAGTTCTTC. Its translation: CASSLGSGVYNEQFF.

The chain links TRBV6-1 to TRBJ1-1; a weak D match, TRBD1 (5 bases). Germline V lookup: CDR1 MNHNS, CDR2 SASEGT. V lost 3 bases, J lost 11 bases, and 10 bases lay in between. The CDR3 runs 11 residues. The CDR3 reads CASSEQGVAFF. The DNA of the CDR3 is TGTGCCAGCAGTGAGCAGGGTGTGGCTTTCTTT.

The V call is TRBV7-2, the J call TRBJ2-6, with D tentatively TRBD2 (6 bases). This CDR3 comprises 16 residues. V gave up 6 bases and J gave up 0 bases, with 12 bases separating them. The V gene's germline CDR1 is SGHTA and CDR2 FQGNSA. CDR3 nucleotides: TGTGCCAGCAGTTTCCGGGGGACCTCTGGGGCCAACGTCCTGACTTTC. It yields the protein CASSFRGTSGANVLTF.

Only a few counts were recorded for this clone. The CDR3: CASSPGTGGTDGYTF. The CDR3, as DNA: TGTGCCAGCTCACCTGGGACAGGGGGTACAGATGGCTACACCTTC. The rearrangement links TRBV18 to TRBJ1-2; 11 nucleotides agree with TRBD1. Germline V gives CDR1 KGHSH, CDR2 LQKENI. The length of the CDR3 is 15 residues. With V trimmed by 3 bases and J by 6 bases, 6 bases remained unmatched. Variable domain in full (rest from reference TRBV18 and TRBJ1-2): NAGVMQNPRHLVRRRGQEARLRCSPMKGHSHVYWYRQLPEEGLKFMVYLQKENIIDESGMPKERFSAEFPKEGPSILRIQQVVRGDSAAYFCASSPGTGGTDGYTFGSGTRLTVV.